This T cell receptor beta chain was identified during a study of a mutant IDH1 vaccine in newly diagnosed glioma. Turning to the study itself: Treated patients showed a male proportion of approximately 60%, a female proportion of around 40%, and a mean age of about 41 years. General study points: With respect to changes in top peripheral T cell clonotypes, pseudoprogression seemed unrelated.

Turning to this clone: Its antigen remains unidentified.

Described time point: week 35, safety follow-up. Each dose delivered 300 ug of mutant IDH1 20-mer peptide subcutaneously with imiquimod. Vaccination of patients was performed eight times, in weeks 1, 3, 5, 7, 11, 15, 19 and 23. Donor diagnoses consisted of new WHO grade 3 or 4 IDH1-mutant, ATRX-lost astrocytomas. The assay was immunoSEQ multiplex PCR, and TCRdb's table has in-frame clones only and misses some. Found here are about 60,000 clones, around 84% of them singletons; the top ten hold about 4.2%. CDR3 length equals 16 residues. V lost 6 bases and J lost 5; bases outside the gene matches: 13. Germline V CDR1 and CDR2: LGHNT, FRNRAP.

V usage is TRBV12-5 and J usage is TRBJ2-1; 7 bases fit TRBD2. The material was PBMCs, obtained from a glioma patient whose treatment included an IDH1 peptide vaccine. This receptor was taken from a man aged 30-40 years with glioma. This CDR3 reads CASGQTGLSNDNEQFF. CDR3 bases: TGTGCTAGTGGGCAAACGGGACTAAGCAATGACAATGAGCAGTTCTTC.